The next 17 T cell receptor beta chains were all read from a single sample in a study of cytomegalovirus exposure and HLA in healthy donors. Amplification used 60 Vbeta primers and 13 Jbeta primers. Clones were read by immunoSEQ multiplex PCR, and TCRdb kept only the in-frame ones, dropping some. The table shows about 83,000 clones, with 65% to 80% occurring only once. What was sequenced was PBMCs. All receptors come from a man aged 55 to 69 in good health and CMV-seronegative.

This clone was counted only a few times. The J gene is TRBJ1-5, the V gene TRBV5-6; TRBD1 agrees at 9 bases. This CDR3 has 15 residues. Germline CDR1 SGHDT, CDR2 YYEEEE. The J segment lost 6 bases and the V segment lost 4 bases, leaving 8 bases of the junction unmatched. CDR3 amino acids: CASSPGTGLGQPQHF. The CDR3 DNA sequence: TGTGCCAGCAGCCCCGGGACAGGGTTAGGTCAGCCCCAGCATTTT.

The V call is TRBV6-5, the J call TRBJ2-7, with TRBD1 matching 7 bases. J lost 2 bases, V lost 4 bases, and 2 bases had no gene match. Per the germline V gene, CDR1 is MNHEY and CDR2 is SVGAGI. The CDR3 totals 13 residues. The CDR3 is CASSSTGTYEQYF. The CDR3 nucleotides read TGTGCCAGCAGTTCGACAGGGACCTACGAGCAGTACTTC.

This clone has more than one count but fewer than ten. V gene TRBV18 combines with J gene TRBJ1-2, with 8 bases fitting TRBD1. V lost 1 base and J lost 0; bases outside the gene matches: 10. Per germline, CDR1 KGHSH and CDR2 LQKENI. The CDR3 contains 18 residues. The CDR3 DNA reads as TGTGCCAGCTCACCACTCCGGCTCCAGGGGGCGACTAACTATGGCTACACCTTC. It translates to CASSPLRLQGATNYGYTF.

The chain carries TRBV6-6 and TRBJ2-7; 9 bases agree with TRBD1. Trimming cost V 0 bases and J 5 bases; bases outside gene matches: 8. The germline CDR1 and CDR2 sequences are MNHNY and SVGAGI (reference sequence). The CDR3 is 16 amino acids. The CDR3 region is CASSYSPGQGLDEQYF. The CDR3, as DNA: TGTGCCAGCAGTTACTCCCCGGGACAGGGTCTCGACGAGCAGTACTTC.

J is TRBJ2-1 and V is TRBV7-7; D is undetermined. Trimming left V 5 bases short and J 2 bases short, with 13 bases between. Germline CDR1 reads SSHAT; CDR2 reads FNYEAQ (reference sequence). CDR3 length: 15 residues. The CDR3 spells CASSPEAFPYNEQFF. The CDR3 DNA reads as TGTGCCAGCAGCCCCGAAGCGTTCCCCTACAATGAGCAGTTCTTC.

V usage is TRBV7-3 and J usage is TRBJ2-5; 8 bases map to TRBD2. Germline lookup yields CDR1 SGHTA and CDR2 FQGTGA. V lost 4 bases to trimming and J lost 7 bases; unmatched junction nucleotides: 5. The CDR3 is 13 residues long. The CDR3 loop reads CASSSGTSGTQYF. The CDR3 bases are TGTGCCAGCAGCTCCGGGACTAGTGGGACCCAGTACTTC.

The J gene is TRBJ1-2, the V gene TRBV9; 12 nucleotides agree with TRBD1. V lost 7 bases, J lost 2 bases, and 12 bases stayed unmatched. This CDR3 has 17 residues. Germline CDR1 and CDR2: SGDLS and YYNGEE. CDR3 in amino acids: CASSADGTGGSNYGYTF. The CDR3, as DNA: TGTGCCAGCTCCGCCGACGGGACAGGGGGCAGCAACTATGGCTACACCTTC. Complete variable domain (other parts from reference TRBV9 and TRBJ1-2): DSGVTQTPKHLITATGQRVTLRCSPRSGDLSVYWYQQSLDQGLQFLIQYYNGEERAKGNILERFSAQQFPDLHSELNLSSLELGDSALYFCASSADGTGGSNYGYTFGSGTRLTVV.

The chain uses TRBV6-6 and TRBJ1-2, with TRBD1 matching over 9 bases. In germline, CDR1 is MNHNY, CDR2 SVGAGI (reference sequence). The CDR3 has 13 amino acids. With 8 bases clipped from V and 5 bases from J, the junction kept 6 bases outside the gene matches. DNA for the CDR3: TGTGCCAGCGCGACCGGGACAGGGTATGGCTACACCTTC. Protein: CASATGTGYGYTF.

The gene calls are TRBV27 and TRBJ2-7; possibly TRBD1 for D (8 bases). The CDR3 length is 16 residues. Trimming took off 0 bases at V and 6 bases at J, with 18 bases between the two ends. CDR1 is MNHEY, CDR2 SMNVEV, per germline (reference sequence). CDR3 residues: CASSLSGTGRGAEQYF. The CDR3 DNA follows: TGTGCCAGCAGTTTATCGGGGACAGGTCGGGGGGCCGAGCAGTACTTC.

The rearrangement links TRBV27 to TRBJ2-7, with no clear D. The CDR3 loop spans 14 amino acids. Between the trimmed V and J ends, which lost 5 bases and 3 bases, there was a span of 14 bases. CDR1 MNHEY and CDR2 SMNVEV come from the germline V gene (reference sequence). The chain's CDR3 is CASSPNLIRYEQYF. The CDR3 DNA reads as TGTGCCAGCAGTCCTAACCTAATCCGCTACGAGCAGTACTTC.

J is TRBJ1-5 and V is TRBV7-9; D not resolved. The CDR3 contains 14 residues. Germline assignment: CDR1 SEHNR and CDR2 FQNEAQ (reference sequence). V was shortened by 5 bases and J by 2 bases, with 10 bases between the two germline ends. The CDR3 is CASSGVSRNQPQHF. The CDR3 nucleotides read TGTGCCAGCAGCGGCGTTAGCCGCAATCAGCCCCAGCATTTT.

The chain uses TRBV9 and TRBJ2-5; D is undetermined. V lost 3 bases and J 0 bases, leaving 15 bases between the germline ends. Germline CDR1 is SGDLS and CDR2 is YYNGEE. CDR3 length: 16 residues. CDR3 residues: CASSGDVGPYQETQYF. The CDR3 nucleotides read TGTGCCAGCAGCGGTGATGTGGGCCCGTACCAAGAGACCCAGTACTTC.

The V gene is TRBV27, the J gene TRBJ1-4, with D maybe TRBD1 (6 bases). Germline values: CDR1 MNHEY, CDR2 SMNVEV (reference sequence). This CDR3 region has 15 residues. V was shortened by 6 bases and J by 1 base, with 12 bases between the two germline ends. CDR3 sequence (DNA): TGTGCCAGCAGCTTGCTGACAGGAACTAATGAAAAACTGTTTTTT. Encoded protein: CASSLLTGTNEKLFF.

The chain joins TRBV27 to TRBJ1-1; D not resolved. The CDR3 contains 13 residues. V shed 2 bases and J shed 3 bases, with 7 bases lying between them. Germline lookup yields CDR1 MNHEY and CDR2 SMNVEV (reference sequence). The CDR3 reads CASSLSRYTEAFF. The CDR3 DNA reads TGTGCCAGCAGTTTAAGTCGGTACACTGAAGCTTTCTTT.

CDR3: CASSSLDRGGTDTQYF. CDR3 DNA sequence: TGTGCCAGCAGCTCGCTCGACAGGGGGGGAACAGATACGCAGTATTTT. V gene TRBV7-9 combines with J gene TRBJ2-3, with TRBD1 matching over 9 bases. V trimming: 4 bases; J trimming: 3 bases; junction bases outside the gene matches: 8. The CDR3 runs to 16 residues. Germline values: CDR1 SEHNR, CDR2 FQNEAQ (reference sequence).

The V call is TRBV5-6, the J call TRBJ2-5; D may be TRBD2 (6 bases). V was clipped by 0 bases and J by 0 bases, with 15 bases between them. The CDR3 extends over 17 amino acids. CDR1 and CDR2 from the germline V gene are SGHDT and YYEEEE. CDR3 sequence (DNA): TGTGCCAGCAGCTTGGTAGGAGGGATCGGGGACCAAGAGACCCAGTACTTC. Translated, it gives CASSLVGGIGDQETQYF.

The table lists this clone with a count of one. The chain recombines TRBV4-2 with TRBJ2-2; TRBD2 agrees at 11 bases. V was clipped by 1 base and J by 6 bases; unmatched bases: 16. The CDR3 totals 20 residues. Germline V gives CDR1 LGHNA, CDR2 YNFKEQ. The CDR3 spells CASSQGVSGGESLIPGELFF. CDR3 bases: TGTGCCAGCAGCCAAGGGGTTAGCGGGGGGGAATCACTAATTCCCGGGGAGCTGTTTTTT.